A single sample gave rise to the 20 T cell receptor beta chains below, sequenced in a study of tumor-infiltrating lymphocytes in primary liver carcinoma. The authors made TCR beta cDNA from around 500 ng total RNA with a constant-region primer. Library construction for TCR beta comprised three nested multiplex PCR rounds performed with slightly modified ARM-PCR. TRBV1-TRBV30 forward and Cbeta reverse primers drove the first two roughly 10-cycle rounds. TCRdb re-called the multiplex PCR reads with MiXCR, one entry per CDR3 protein. The sample shows around 330,000 distinct CDR3 sequences, 58% of them seen only once. Germline DNA was also extracted, while the blood RNA originated from unsorted whole blood. What was sequenced was peripheral blood. Receptors were obtained from a woman aged 30 to 39 with primary liver carcinoma and hepatitis B virus infection.

The V gene is TRBV6-5, the J gene TRBJ2-7, with D possibly matching TRBD1 (6 bases). The ends were cut back, 3 bases at V and 6 bases at J, with 18 bases in the middle. CDR1 is MNHEY and CDR2 is SVGAGI in the germline V gene. The CDR3 covers 15 residues. In DNA form, the CDR3 reads TGTGCCAGCAGTTATTCCCGGACAGCCTTAGGCGAGCAGTACTTC. It codes for CASSYSRTALGEQYF.

The rearrangement uses TRBV7-9 and TRBJ1-3, with 7 bases matching TRBD1. Trimming took 5 bases from V and 0 from J; bases not matched to a gene: 10. CDR1 is SEHNR, CDR2 FQNEAQ, per germline (reference sequence). This CDR3 region has 17 residues. The CDR3, as DNA: TGTGCCAGCAGCCCAACCGGGACAGCGGTCTCTGGAAACACCATATATTTT. This codes for CASSPTGTAVSGNTIYF.

For this clonotype: Compared with germline, one end of the junction differs, possibly owing to a read error. The J gene is TRBJ1-1, the V gene TRBV11-2, with TRBD1 as a possible D gene (5 bases). Germline-derived CDR1 and CDR2 are SGHAT and FQNNGV. This CDR3 has 13 amino acids. The CDR3 sequence: CTSTTLVTGEAFF. The CDR3 DNA reads as TGTACCAGCACTACCCTCGTAACAGGTGAAGCTTTCTTT.

The rearrangement uses TRBV6-1 and TRBJ2-1; 11 bases match TRBD1. This CDR3 has 14 residues. CDR1 is MNHNS, CDR2 SASEGT, per germline. The trim removed 10 bases at V and 6 bases at J, leaving 8 bases unmatched. The CDR3 is CAIRRGTGGNEQFF. The CDR3 region has the DNA TGTGCCATCAGACGAGGGACAGGGGGCAATGAGCAGTTCTTC.

The chain couples TRBV5-6 to TRBJ2-2; the D is unclear. Germline V gene sequence: CDR1 SGHDT, CDR2 YYEEEE. The ends were cut back, 1 base at V and 7 bases at J, with 17 bases in the middle. CDR3 length: 16 amino acids. The CDR3 sequence is CASSLSKGMGHGELFF. Here the CDR3 DNA reads TGTGCCAGCAGCTTGTCAAAAGGCATGGGCCACGGGGAGCTGTTTTTT.

This clonotype turned up a few times. The chain recombines TRBV6-6 with TRBJ2-1; a weak D match, TRBD1 (8 bases). CDR3 length: 15 residues. V was shortened by 11 bases and J by 2 bases, with 19 bases between the two germline ends. Germline CDR1 MNHNY, CDR2 SVGAGI (reference sequence). The CDR3 protein is CAVQNRGTTYNEQFF. CDR3 DNA: TGTGCCGTGCAAAACAGGGGGACTACCTACAATGAGCAGTTCTTC.

On this clonotype: The junction shows a germline mismatch at one end, possibly a read error. This sequence joins TRBV5-5 and TRBJ1-4, with D possibly being TRBD1 (5 bases). The CDR3 sequence is 15 residues long. In germline, CDR1 is SGHKS, CDR2 YYEKEE (reference sequence). This CDR3 reads CASSWDGAGGEKLVF. The CDR3 DNA follows: TGTGCCAGTAGCTGGGATGGGGCTGGAGGGGAAAAACTGGTTTTT.

This clonotype was counted a few times. The chain carries TRBV6-1 and TRBJ1-1, with 9 bases identical to TRBD1. J was trimmed by 1 base and V by 8 bases; bases with no gene match: 8. The CDR3 runs 15 residues. Germline values: CDR1 MNHNS, CDR2 SASEGT. CDR3: CASGVRTGANTEAFF. The CDR3, as DNA: TGTGCCAGCGGGGTAAGGACAGGGGCGAACACTGAAGCTTTCTTT.

This clonotype appeared once. Just one base apart from a much larger clone, this may be a read error. This chain links TRBV4-1 with TRBJ2-1, with no clear D. CDR1 and CDR2 (germline): MGHRA, YSYEKL. V shed 2 bases and J shed 6 bases, with 8 bases lying between them. This CDR3 spans 13 amino acids. The CDR3 sequence is CASSQNWFNEQFF. The CDR3 DNA reads TGCGCCAGCAGCCAAAATTGGTTCAATGAGCAGTTCTTC.

Remarks on this clonotype: A read error may explain this, as a much larger clone is one base away. This rearrangement joins TRBV29-1 to TRBJ2-1, with D possibly being TRBD2 (6 bases). CDR3 size: 15 residues. Germline V gene lookup returns CDR1 SQVTM and CDR2 ANQGSEA. V lost 6 bases and J lost 7, with 22 bases in between. The CDR3 here is CSVVTSRSTRNEQFF. The CDR3 coding sequence is TGCAGCGTGGTCACTAGCAGATCTACGCGGAATGAGCAGTTCTTC.

This clonotype occurred once. At one end the junction does not follow the germline gene, possibly because of a read error. The chain links TRBV4-1 to TRBJ2-7; tentative D call: TRBD1 (5 bases). The CDR3 has 14 residues. Germline V gene lookup returns CDR1 MGHRA and CDR2 YSYEKL. CDR3 amino acids: CAGSQDWGSYEQYF. The CDR3 DNA follows: TGCGCCGGCAGCCAAGACTGGGGCTCCTACGAGCAGTATTTC.

The chain recombines TRBV14 with TRBJ1-5, with a possible D match to TRBD1 (6 bases). There are 17 residues in the CDR3. Germline assignment: CDR1 SGHDN and CDR2 FVKESK. V lost 1 base and J lost 2, with 15 bases in between. CDR3 DNA: TGTGCCAGCAGCCAAGGGGCTGGGGGCAAGGGCAATCAGCCCCAGCATTTT. Protein: CASSQGAGGKGNQPQHF.

As regards this clonotype: The junction departs from germline at one end; a sequencing error may be responsible. The chain uses TRBV12-3 or TRBV12-4 and TRBJ1-5; D uncertain. This CDR3 contains 12 residues. Here the CDR3 reads CVSNFPNQPQHF. The CDR3 nucleotides read TGTGTCAGCAACTTCCCCAATCAGCCCCAGCATTTT.

A note on this clonotype: At one boundary the junction diverges from the germline segment, which might be a read error. This sequence joins TRBV12-3 or TRBV12-4 and TRBJ1-5; D uncertain. CDR3 length: 13 amino acids. The CDR3 region is CTSSLRGNQPQHF. The CDR3 DNA sequence: TGTACCAGCTCCCTGCGAGGGAATCAGCCCCAGCATTTT.

A few counts support this clonotype. A clone one base away is much larger, so this may be a read error. V and J are TRBV6-5 and TRBJ2-5; D is ambiguous. Trimming removed 7 bases from V and 4 bases from J, with 16 bases in between. This CDR3 has 14 residues. The germline gives CDR1 MNHEY, CDR2 SVGAGI. The DNA for the CDR3 is TGTGCCAGCAATCACCCGGCGAGCCGAGAGACCCAGTACTTC. Residues: CASNHPASRETQYF.

The J gene is TRBJ2-3, the V gene TRBV7-8; perhaps TRBD2 as D (5 bases). V was trimmed by 5 bases and J by 0 bases, leaving 15 bases between them. The CDR3 is 16 amino acids. CDR1 SGHVS and CDR2 FQNEAQ come from the germline V gene. The CDR3 reads CASSQPPGFSTDTQYF. CDR3 DNA: TGTGCCAGCAGCCAACCACCGGGATTTAGCACAGATACGCAGTATTTT.

Comment on this clonotype: Since a much larger clone is just one base distant, this may be a read error. The rearrangement joins TRBV11-2 to TRBJ2-7, with TRBD2 matching 8 bases. The CDR3 loop spans 14 amino acids. Losses at the gene ends were 5 bases for V and 0 bases for J; bases not matched to a gene: 3. CDR1 and CDR2 from the germline V gene are SGHAT and FQNNGV. The CDR3 region is CASSISGNSYEQYF. DNA of the CDR3: TGTGCCAGCAGCATTAGCGGGAACTCCTACGAGCAGTACTTC. Combining the CDR3 with reference TRBV11-2 and TRBJ2-7 gives the whole variable domain EAGVAQSPRYKIIEKRQSVAFWCNPISGHATLYWYQQILGQGPKLLIQFQNNGVVDDSQLPKDRFSAERLKGVDSTLKIQPAKLEDSAVYLCASSISGNSYEQYFGPGTRLTVT.

This clonotype was seen a few times. V is TRBV11-2 and J is TRBJ2-4; D ambiguous. CDR1 is SGHAT and CDR2 is FQNNGV in the germline V gene. This CDR3 is built from 14 residues. The CDR3 sequence: CAGSLEALWNIQYF. In nucleotides, the CDR3 is TGTGCTGGCAGCTTAGAGGCTCTGTGGAACATTCAGTACTTC.

A word on this clonotype: Since a much larger clone is just one base distant, this may be a read error. The CDR3 nucleotides are TGTGCCAGCAGAAGGGCGGCGGGAGCGATCTCCTACGAGCAGTACTTC. It encodes CASRRAAGAISYEQYF. The chain employs TRBV5-4 and TRBJ2-7, with TRBD2 matching over 7 bases. This CDR3 has 16 amino acids. The trim removed 5 bases at V and 0 bases at J, leaving 11 bases unmatched. In germline, CDR1 is SGHNT, CDR2 YYREEE (reference sequence).

As concerns this clonotype: The conserved final phenylalanine or tryptophan is absent from the CDR3, which likely points to a read error. CDR3 sequence reads: CASSGYNEQFS. CDR3 nucleotide sequence: TGTGCCAGTAGTGGGTACAATGAGCAGTTCTCC. The chain uses TRBV28 and TRBJ2-1, with D unresolved. Germline V CDR1 and CDR2: MDHEN, SYDVKM. V was trimmed by 9 bases and J by 4 bases, leaving 7 bases between them. There are 11 residues in the CDR3.